The entry that follows covers one T cell receptor (beta chain) sequence. Its antigen is not identified. This record comes from a study of T cells after yellow fever vaccination. Study at large: Low-cell-number fractions underwent preparation using SMART-Seq v4 Ultra Low Input. Study results and caveats: Booster samples showed a return of most primary-vaccination clones (roughly 96% CD4, over 70% CD8).

V dropped 4 bases and J dropped 8; count of bases not matched to a gene: 7. Germline loops: CDR1 LGHNA, CDR2 YSLEER. The CDR3 consists of 13 residues. MiXCR was run by TCRdb on the 5' RACE reads, yielding one entry per CDR3 protein. The sample contains around 300,000 distinct CDR3 sequences, approximately 4% of which appear only once. The source was PBMCs, collected 5 days after the yellow fever booster vaccination. The chain uses TRBV4-3 and TRBJ1-1, with 7 bases that match TRBD1. This clonotype originated in a man aged 18-30 years who received the YFV17D yellow fever vaccine. The CDR3 DNA follows: TGCGCCAGCAGCCTCGACAGGGAATGGGAAGCTTTCTTT. Its protein product is CASSLDREWEAFF.